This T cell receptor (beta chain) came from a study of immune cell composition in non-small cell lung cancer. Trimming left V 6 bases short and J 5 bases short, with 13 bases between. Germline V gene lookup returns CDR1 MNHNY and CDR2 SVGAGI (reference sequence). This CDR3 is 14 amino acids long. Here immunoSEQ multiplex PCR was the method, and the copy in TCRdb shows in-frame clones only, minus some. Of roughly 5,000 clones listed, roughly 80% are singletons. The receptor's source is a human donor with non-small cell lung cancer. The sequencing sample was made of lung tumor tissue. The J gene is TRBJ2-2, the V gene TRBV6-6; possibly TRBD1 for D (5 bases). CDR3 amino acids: CASSQGLGTGELFF. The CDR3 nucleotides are TGTGCCAGCAGCCAGGGCTTGGGGACCGGGGAGCTGTTTTTT.